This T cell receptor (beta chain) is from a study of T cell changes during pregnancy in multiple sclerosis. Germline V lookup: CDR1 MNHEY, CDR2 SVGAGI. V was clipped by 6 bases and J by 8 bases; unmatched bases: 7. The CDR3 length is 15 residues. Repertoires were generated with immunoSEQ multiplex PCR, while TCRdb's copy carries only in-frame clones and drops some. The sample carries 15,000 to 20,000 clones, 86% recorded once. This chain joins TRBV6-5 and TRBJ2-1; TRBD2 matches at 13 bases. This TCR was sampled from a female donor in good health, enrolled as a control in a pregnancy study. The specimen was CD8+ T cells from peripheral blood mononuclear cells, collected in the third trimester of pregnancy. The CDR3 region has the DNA TGTGCCAGCAGGAACGGACTAGCGGGGGTTCATGAGCAGTTCTTC. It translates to CASRNGLAGVHEQFF.